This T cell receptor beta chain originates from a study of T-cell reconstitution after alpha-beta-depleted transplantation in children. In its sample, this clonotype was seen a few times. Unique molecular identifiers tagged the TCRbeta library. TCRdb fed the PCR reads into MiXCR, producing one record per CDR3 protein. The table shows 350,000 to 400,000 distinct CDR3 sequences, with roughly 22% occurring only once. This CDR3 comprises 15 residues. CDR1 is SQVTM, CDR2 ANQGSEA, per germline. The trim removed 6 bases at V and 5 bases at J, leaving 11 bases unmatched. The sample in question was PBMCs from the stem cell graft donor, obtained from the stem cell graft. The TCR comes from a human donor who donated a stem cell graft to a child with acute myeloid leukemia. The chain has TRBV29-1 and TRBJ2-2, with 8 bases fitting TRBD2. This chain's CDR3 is CSVELADRPTGELFF. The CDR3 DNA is TGCAGCGTGGAACTAGCGGATCGACCAACCGGGGAGCTGTTTTTT.